This TCR beta chain was sequenced for a study of T-cell reconstitution after alpha-beta-depleted transplantation in children. The V segment lost 5 bases and the J segment 5 bases; nucleotides outside the gene matches: 9. This CDR3 spans 15 amino acids. From germline, CDR1 is MGHDK and CDR2 SYGVNS. Unique molecular identifiers tagged the TCRbeta library. MiXCR was run by TCRdb on the PCR reads, yielding one entry per CDR3 protein. This table holds 300,000 or so distinct CDR3 sequences, approximately 23% found once. Only a few counts were recorded for this clonotype. Antigen unknown. Findings of the study overall: Surviving recipient T cells and thymic progenitors accounted for the high day-60 TCRbeta diversity observed in some patients. Reportedly, alpha-beta T cells present about two months post-transplant originated from several hundred expanded clones of graft origin.

The chain couples TRBV25-1 to TRBJ2-5; 9 nucleotides agree with TRBD1. This receptor was identified in a male patient younger than 18 who had a stem cell transplant for acute lymphoblastic leukemia, so the T cells may come from the graft donor. The source was PBMCs, mostly from graft donor cells, collected 180 days after TCRalphabeta/CD19-depleted stem cell transplant. CDR3 region: CASSQPGTGRETQYF. In DNA form, the CDR3 reads TGTGCCAGCAGTCAGCCCGGGACAGGGAGGGAGACCCAGTACTTC.